The next 14 T cell receptor beta chains were all read from a single sample in a study of T cell changes during pregnancy in multiple sclerosis. Method: immunoSEQ multiplex PCR; TCRdb's copy keeps in-frame clones and lacks some. Of roughly 45,000 clones in the sample, 85% to 90% were seen once. Sequencing was performed on peripheral blood, taken in the first trimester of pregnancy. These receptors came from a female donor in good health, enrolled as a control in a pregnancy study.

The chain links TRBV6-1 to TRBJ2-1, with TRBD2 matching over 10 bases. Trimming took 1 base from V and 7 from J; bases not matched to a gene: 4. The germline CDR1 and CDR2 sequences are MNHNS and SASEGT. The CDR3 runs to 15 residues. The chain's CDR3 is CASSEGLAGANEQFF. CDR3 sequence (DNA): TGTGCCAGCAGTGAAGGCCTAGCGGGGGCTAATGAGCAGTTCTTC.

This clone was counted only a few times. This chain connects TRBV2 to TRBJ1-1; 7 bases line up with TRBD1. Germline trimming cut 8 bases from V and 5 bases from J; bases unmatched to any gene: 8. CDR1 is SNHLY and CDR2 is FYNNEI in the germline V gene. This CDR3 is 13 amino acids long. CDR3: CASVKDRETEAFF. In DNA form, the CDR3 reads TGTGCCAGCGTTAAAGACAGGGAGACTGAAGCTTTCTTT.

This clone has just one count. This chain uses TRBV18 with TRBJ2-1; 8 nucleotides align to TRBD2. V was pared by 3 bases and J by 5 bases, with 12 bases of the junction left unmatched. The CDR3 has 17 residues. Germline V CDR1 and CDR2: KGHSH, LQKENI. In DNA form, the CDR3 reads TGTGCCAGCTCACCGCTCCGAGCGGGGGATGTCCACAATGAGCAGTTCTTC. Translating it yields CASSPLRAGDVHNEQFF.

V usage is TRBV27 and J usage is TRBJ2-4; TRBD2 might be the D (5 bases). Germline V gives CDR1 MNHEY, CDR2 SMNVEV (reference sequence). Trimming removed 0 bases at V and 2 bases at J, with 20 bases between. CDR3 length: 19 residues. The CDR3 nucleotides are TGTGCCAGCAGTTTATCCGGCGGGCCACGACTGAGGACCAAAAACATTCAGTACTTC. This gives the protein CASSLSGGPRLRTKNIQYF.

The chain is built from TRBV6-5 and TRBJ1-2; 12 bases map to TRBD1. V lost 2 bases to trimming and J lost 6 bases; unmatched junction nucleotides: 4. CDR3 length: 15 residues. Germline V gene sequence: CDR1 MNHEY, CDR2 SVGAGI. The CDR3: CASSYGGTGGHGYTF. The CDR3 DNA follows: TGTGCCAGCAGTTACGGGGGGACAGGGGGCCATGGCTACACCTTC.

The rearrangement uses TRBV4-2 and TRBJ2-3; 7 bases align to TRBD2. V lost 5 bases to trimming and J lost 2 bases; unmatched junction nucleotides: 4. Germline V CDR1 and CDR2: LGHNA, YNFKEQ. The CDR3 extends over 14 amino acids. Here the CDR3 reads CASSLGGNTDTQYF. The CDR3 nucleotides read TGTGCCAGCAGCTTGGGGGGGAACACAGATACGCAGTATTTT.

This chain links TRBV5-1 with TRBJ2-4; perhaps TRBD1 as D (5 bases). Trimming stripped 4 bases from V and 3 bases from J, with 14 bases between. The germline V gene encodes CDR1 SGHRS and CDR2 YFSETQ. This CDR3 contains 15 residues. The CDR3 nucleotides read TGCGCCAGCAGCACCACAGGTATTGACAAAAACATTCAGTACTTC. This translates into CASSTTGIDKNIQYF. The whole variable domain, remainder taken from reference TRBV5-1 and TRBJ2-4, is KAGVTQTPRYLIKTRGQQVTLSCSPISGHRSVSWYQQTPGQGLQFLFEYFSETQRNKGNFPGRFSGRQFSNSRSEMNVSTLELGDSALYLCASSTTGIDKNIQYFGAGTRLSVL.

V is TRBV29-1 and J is TRBJ2-3, with 11 nucleotides matching TRBD2. Looked up from germline, CDR1 is SQVTM and CDR2 is ANQGSEA. The CDR3 has 15 amino acids. The ends lost 4 bases at V and 6 bases at J; junction bases unmatched: 9. CDR3 residues: CSVGGTSGSTDTQYF. The CDR3 DNA reads TGCAGCGTTGGGGGAACTAGCGGGAGTACTGATACGCAGTATTTT.

V and J are TRBV19 and TRBJ1-1; possibly TRBD1 for D (5 bases). This CDR3 has 12 amino acids. Between the trimmed V and J ends, which lost 7 bases and 6 bases, there was a span of 12 bases. The germline V gene encodes CDR1 LNHDA and CDR2 SQIVND (reference sequence). CDR3 residues: CASTKEGSEAFF. Written as DNA, the CDR3 is TGTGCCAGTACAAAGGAGGGGTCTGAAGCTTTCTTT.

Only a few counts were recorded for this clone. The gene calls are TRBV6-6 and TRBJ1-5; TRBD1 matches at 9 bases. The CDR3 has 14 residues. Per the germline V gene, CDR1 is MNHNY and CDR2 is SVGAGI (reference sequence). V shed 8 bases, J shed 6 bases, and the junction held 8 bases outside the gene matches. The CDR3 is CASQRTGEIQPQHF. The CDR3 DNA sequence: TGTGCCAGCCAAAGGACAGGGGAGATTCAGCCCCAGCATTTT.

The rearrangement joins TRBV30 to TRBJ2-3; 11 positions agree with TRBD2. With 2 bases clipped from V and 4 bases from J, the junction kept 8 bases outside the gene matches. This CDR3 has 16 residues. CDR1 and CDR2 from the germline V gene are GTSNPN and SVGIG (reference sequence). Here the CDR3 reads CAWSPLTSGTADTQYF. CDR3 DNA sequence: TGTGCCTGGAGTCCTTTGACTAGCGGGACGGCAGATACGCAGTATTTT.

V usage is TRBV7-8 and J usage is TRBJ2-1, with a tentative D call TRBD2 (5 bases). This CDR3 comprises 14 residues. CDR1 is SGHVS, CDR2 FQNEAQ, per germline. V was cut by 5 bases and J by 8 bases, with 16 bases left in between. CDR3: CASSRTHLSDEQFF. CDR3 sequence (DNA): TGTGCCAGCAGCCGGACTCACCTTAGCGATGAGCAGTTCTTC.

V and J are TRBV28 and TRBJ1-1, with TRBD1 matching over 9 bases. This CDR3 has 14 amino acids. Germline V gene data show CDR1 as MDHEN and CDR2 as SYDVKM. Trimming cost V 6 bases and J 5 bases; bases outside gene matches: 7. DNA for the CDR3: TGTGCCAGCAGCGTGGGACAGGGCTTGACTGAAGCTTTCTTT. This encodes CASSVGQGLTEAFF.

Only one count was recorded for this clone. V usage is TRBV7-9 and J usage is TRBJ2-3; TRBD2 is a possible D gene (5 bases). The length of the CDR3 is 15 residues. The ends were cut back, 5 bases at V and 4 bases at J, with 16 bases in the middle. Germline values: CDR1 SEHNR, CDR2 FQNEAQ (reference sequence). The CDR3 nucleotides are TGTGCCAGCAGCCCGAAGCGGAGAGAGTCAGATACGCAGTATTTT. Translated: CASSPKRRESDTQYF.